Sequencing of this T cell receptor (beta chain) was carried out in a study of high-grade serous ovarian cancer treatment subgroups. Clones were read by immunoSEQ multiplex PCR, and TCRdb kept only the in-frame ones, dropping some. The profile covers under 20,000 clones, with approximately 73% appearing a single time and more than 3.5% taken by the ten largest. The tumor samples were collected prior to definitive surgery or chemotherapy. The sequence derives from a human donor with high-grade serous ovarian cancer. Source material: tumor tissue.

The CDR3 sequence is CASSYSTGELFF. CDR3 coding DNA: TGTGCCAGCAGTTATAGCACCGGGGAGCTGTTTTTT. The chain has TRBV6-6 and TRBJ2-2; D call uncertain. With 3 bases removed from V and 4 bases from J, the gap between germline ends came to 3 bases. Germline values: CDR1 MNHNY, CDR2 SVGAGI (reference sequence). The CDR3 is made up of 12 amino acids.